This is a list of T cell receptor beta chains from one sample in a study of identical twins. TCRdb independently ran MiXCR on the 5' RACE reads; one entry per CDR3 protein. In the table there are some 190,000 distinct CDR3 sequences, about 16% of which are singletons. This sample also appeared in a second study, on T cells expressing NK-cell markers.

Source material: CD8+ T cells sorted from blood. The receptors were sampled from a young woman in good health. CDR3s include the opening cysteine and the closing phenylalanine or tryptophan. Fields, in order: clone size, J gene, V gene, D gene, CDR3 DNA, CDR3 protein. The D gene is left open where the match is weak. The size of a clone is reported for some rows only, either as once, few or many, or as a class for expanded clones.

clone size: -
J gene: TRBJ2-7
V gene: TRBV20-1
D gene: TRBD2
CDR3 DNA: TGCAGTGCTGTCCCTAAGTGGACTAGCGGATCCTACGAGCAGTACTTC
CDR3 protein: CSAVPKWTSGSYEQYF

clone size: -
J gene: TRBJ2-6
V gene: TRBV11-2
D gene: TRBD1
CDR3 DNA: TGTGCCAGCAGCTCCCCACCCGGCACAGGGGCTTTCGCTGGGGCCAACGTCCTGACTTTC
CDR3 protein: CASSSPPGTGAFAGANVLTF

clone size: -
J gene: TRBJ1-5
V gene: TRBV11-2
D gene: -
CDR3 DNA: TGTGCCAGCAGCTTAGAATCGGGGCTCCTTAATCAGCCCCAGCATTTT
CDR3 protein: CASSLESGLLNQPQHF

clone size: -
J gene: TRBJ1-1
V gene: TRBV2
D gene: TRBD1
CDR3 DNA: TGTGCCAGCAGTGAAGTGGGCCCCGGACAGGGTATAAATAATGCTGAAGCTTTCTTT
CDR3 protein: CASSEVGPGQGINNAEAFF

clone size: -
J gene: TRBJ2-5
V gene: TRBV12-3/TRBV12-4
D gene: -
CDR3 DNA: TGTGCCAGCAGCAACCCATCCACACGGGGGACCCAGTACTTC
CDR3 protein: CASSNPSTRGTQYF

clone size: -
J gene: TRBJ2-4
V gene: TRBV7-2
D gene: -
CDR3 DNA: TGTGCCAGCAGCTTAGTAATGGGGGACCTCAAAAACATTCAGTACTTC
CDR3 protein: CASSLVMGDLKNIQYF

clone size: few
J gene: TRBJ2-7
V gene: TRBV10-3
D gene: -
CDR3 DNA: TGTGCCATCAGTGAGGGAGACACCAGAACCTACGAGCAGTACTTC
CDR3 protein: CAISEGDTRTYEQYF

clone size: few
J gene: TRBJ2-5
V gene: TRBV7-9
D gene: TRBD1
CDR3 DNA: TGTGCCAGCAGCGAAGGACAGGCTGGTCAAGAGACCCAGTACTTC
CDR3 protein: CASSEGQAGQETQYF

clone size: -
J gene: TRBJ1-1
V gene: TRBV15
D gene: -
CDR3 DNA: TGTGCCACCAGCAGAGATGGTATGAACACTGAAGCTTTCTTT
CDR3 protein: CATSRDGMNTEAFF

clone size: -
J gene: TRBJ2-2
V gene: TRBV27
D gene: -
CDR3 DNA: TGTGCCAGCAGTTTATCGCCCTGGACGGCGAGTGGCGGGGAGCTGTTTTTT
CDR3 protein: CASSLSPWTASGGELFF

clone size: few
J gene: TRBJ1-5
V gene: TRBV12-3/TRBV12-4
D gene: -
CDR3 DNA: TGTGCCAGCAGTTTAGACAGGAGCGGTCAGCCCCAGCATTTT
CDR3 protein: CASSLDRSGQPQHF

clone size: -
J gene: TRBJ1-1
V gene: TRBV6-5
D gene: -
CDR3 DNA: TGTGCCAGCAGTTATCCCCCCGGCGGAGGGCGCTGGAACACTGAAGCTTTCTTT
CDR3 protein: CASSYPPGGGRWNTEAFF

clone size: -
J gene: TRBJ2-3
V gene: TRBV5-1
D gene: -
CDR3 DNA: TGCGCCAGCAGCTTGGCCGCGAGCCCAGATACGCAGTATTTT
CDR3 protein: CASSLAASPDTQYF

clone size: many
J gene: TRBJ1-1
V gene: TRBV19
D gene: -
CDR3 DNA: TGTGCCAGTAGTCTTTCGGAACTGGCTGAAGCTTTCTTT
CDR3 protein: CASSLSELAEAFF

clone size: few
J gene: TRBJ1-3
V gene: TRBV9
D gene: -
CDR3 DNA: TGTGCCAGCAGCCCCCCGGTGAGCTCTGGAAACACCATATATTTT
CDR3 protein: CASSPPVSSGNTIYF

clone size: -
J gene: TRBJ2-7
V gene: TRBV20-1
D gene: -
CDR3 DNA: TGCAGTGCTAGAGATCTGGTGGCGGAAGGTCCCTACGAGCAGTACTTC
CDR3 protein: CSARDLVAEGPYEQYF

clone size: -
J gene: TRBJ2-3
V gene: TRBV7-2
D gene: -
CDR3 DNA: TGTGCCAGCAGCTTAGAGGCTAGCAGTAGCACAGATACGCAGTATTTT
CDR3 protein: CASSLEASSSTDTQYF

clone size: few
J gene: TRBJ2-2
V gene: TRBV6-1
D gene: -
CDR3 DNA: TGTGCCAGCAGCTCCGACACAAGTAATTCGAACACCGGGGAGCTGTTTTTT
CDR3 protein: CASSSDTSNSNTGELFF

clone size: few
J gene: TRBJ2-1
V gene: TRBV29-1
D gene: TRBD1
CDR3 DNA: TGCAGCGTTGAAGACGGGACAGGGATGGCCAGGATCAATGAGCAGTTCTTC
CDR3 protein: CSVEDGTGMARINEQFF

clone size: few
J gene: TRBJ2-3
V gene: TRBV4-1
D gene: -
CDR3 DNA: TGCGCCAGCAGCCAAGATTCAGATACGCAGTATTTT
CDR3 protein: CASSQDSDTQYF

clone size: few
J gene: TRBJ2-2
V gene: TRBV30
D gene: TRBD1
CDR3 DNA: TGTGCCTGGAGTCCTAGGGGGCCGAACACCGGGGAGCTGTTTTTT
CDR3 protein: CAWSPRGPNTGELFF

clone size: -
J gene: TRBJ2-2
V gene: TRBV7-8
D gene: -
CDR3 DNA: TGTGCCAGCAGCTTAGCGGGAAAAGGACCTAGCACCGGGGAGCTGTTTTTT
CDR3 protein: CASSLAGKGPSTGELFF

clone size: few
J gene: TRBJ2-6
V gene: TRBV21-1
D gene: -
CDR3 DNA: TGTGCCAGCAGCAAAACGAGCGGGAGACAGGAAGGGGCCTCTGGGGCCAACGTCCTGACTTTC
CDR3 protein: CASSKTSGRQEGASGANVLTF

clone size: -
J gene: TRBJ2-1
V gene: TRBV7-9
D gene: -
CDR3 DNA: TGTGCCAGCAGCCTACTGAATGGCGGGACCTACAATGAGCAGTTCTTC
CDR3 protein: CASSLLNGGTYNEQFF

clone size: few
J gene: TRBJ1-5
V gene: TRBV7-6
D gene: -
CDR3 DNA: TGTGCCAGCAGTTCGGGACTCTGGAACGGCAATCAGCCCCAGCATTTT
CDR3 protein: CASSSGLWNGNQPQHF

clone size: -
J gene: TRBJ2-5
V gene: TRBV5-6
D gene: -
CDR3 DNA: TGTGCCAGCAGCTTCGGACTCGGCTCAGAGACCCAGTACTTC
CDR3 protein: CASSFGLGSETQYF

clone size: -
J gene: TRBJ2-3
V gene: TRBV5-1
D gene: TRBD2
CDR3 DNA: TGCGCCAGCAGCTTGGGGCGGGAGAGCACAGATACGCAGTATTTT
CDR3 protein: CASSLGRESTDTQYF

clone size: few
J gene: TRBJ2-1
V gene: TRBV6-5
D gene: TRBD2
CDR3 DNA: TGTGCCAGCAGTTACTCTCCGCTCCACGGGGGGAATGAGCAGTTCTTC
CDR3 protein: CASSYSPLHGGNEQFF

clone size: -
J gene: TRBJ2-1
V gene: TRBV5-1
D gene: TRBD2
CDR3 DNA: TGCGCCAGCAGCTTGTTGGGGAGCGGGAGTCACTACAATGAGCAGTTCTTC
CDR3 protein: CASSLLGSGSHYNEQFF

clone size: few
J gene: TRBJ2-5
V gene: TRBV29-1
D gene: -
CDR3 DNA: TGCAGCGTGGTCCCGGGACGGAAAGAAGAGACCCAGTACTTC
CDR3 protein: CSVVPGRKEETQYF

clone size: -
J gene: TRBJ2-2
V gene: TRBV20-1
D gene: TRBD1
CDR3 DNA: TGCAGTGCTAGAGACAGACAGGGAATAAACGGGGAGCTGTTTTTT
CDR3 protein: CSARDRQGINGELFF

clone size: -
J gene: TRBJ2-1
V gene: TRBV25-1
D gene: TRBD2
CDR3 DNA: TGTGCCAGCAGTCCTGGGGCTAGCGGACCGAATGAGCAGTTCTTC
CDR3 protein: CASSPGASGPNEQFF

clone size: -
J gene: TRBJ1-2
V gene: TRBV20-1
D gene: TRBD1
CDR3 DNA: TGCAGTGCTAGCGACTCCGGGACAGAGGATGGCTACACCTTC
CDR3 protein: CSASDSGTEDGYTF